One and the same sample provided the 13 T cell receptor beta chains below, sequenced in a study of control samples from healthy donors and cancer patients. Profiling relied on immunoSEQ multiplex PCR, and the TCRdb table lists in-frame clones only, not all of them. Among about 45,000 clones listed, around 93% were seen once. The material sequenced was PBMCs. The source is a woman aged 40 to 50 with head and neck cancer.

The chain has TRBV6-6 and TRBJ1-4; D gene ambiguous. The germline V gene has CDR1 MNHNY and CDR2 SVGAGI (reference sequence). The CDR3 is 14 amino acids. Trimming removed 6 bases from V and 7 bases from J, with 15 bases in between. CDR3 loop: CASSPLAGPEKLFF. CDR3 nucleotide sequence: TGTGCCAGCAGCCCCTTGGCAGGCCCTGAAAAACTGTTTTTT.

As concerns this clone: Other DNA sequences of this sample code for an identical CDR3. The chain employs TRBV12-3 or TRBV12-4 and TRBJ2-3; D gene ambiguous. Trimming took 5 bases from V and 3 from J, leaving 0 bases between them. CDR3 size: 10 residues. The CDR3 sequence: CASSTDTQYF. CDR3 in DNA: TGTGCCAGCAGTACAGATACGCAGTATTTT.

The J gene is TRBJ1-2, the V gene TRBV19; possible D gene TRBD1, 6 bases. The germline V gene has CDR1 LNHDA and CDR2 SQIVND (reference sequence). V was shortened by 6 bases and J by 7 bases, with 18 bases between the two germline ends. This CDR3 region has 14 residues. The CDR3 loop reads CASRMGGRVGGYTF. CDR3 DNA: TGTGCCAGTAGGATGGGGGGCCGGGTTGGTGGCTACACCTTC.

The CDR3 is CATSRDVQGAAETQYF. DNA for the CDR3: TGTGCCACCAGCAGAGACGTACAGGGGGCCGCAGAGACCCAGTACTTC. The rearrangement links TRBV15 to TRBJ2-5, with 9 bases that match TRBD1. V dropped 0 bases and J dropped 4; count of bases not matched to a gene: 6. Germline assignment: CDR1 LNHNV and CDR2 YYDKDF (reference sequence). The CDR3 is 16 residues long.

CDR3 DNA: TGCGCCAGCAGCTTGGGGGACAGGGGTACAGATACGCAGTATTTT. The encoded protein is CASSLGDRGTDTQYF. V gene TRBV5-1 combines with J gene TRBJ2-3, with TRBD1 identical over 10 bases. In germline, CDR1 is SGHRS, CDR2 YFSETQ. The CDR3 totals 15 residues. The V and J ends lost 0 bases and 3 bases, in that order; junction bases with no gene match: 1.

The rearrangement links TRBV11-1 to TRBJ2-2; D gene uncertain. Trimming took 5 bases from V and 3 from J, leaving 16 bases between them. The CDR3 is 16 residues long. Looked up from germline, CDR1 is SGHAT and CDR2 is FQDESV (reference sequence). The CDR3 DNA follows: TGTGCCAGCAGCCGATTAACCGATTCTCACACCGGGGAGCTGTTTTTT. Its protein product is CASSRLTDSHTGELFF. Together with reference TRBV11-1 and TRBJ2-2, the CDR3 gives the full variable domain: EAEVAQSPRYKITEKSQAVAFWCDPISGHATLYWYRQILGQGPELLVQFQDESVVDDSQLPKDRFSAERLKGVDSTLKIQPAELGDSAMYLCASSRLTDSHTGELFFGEGSRLTVL.

J is TRBJ1-2 and V is TRBV19; D perhaps matches TRBD1 (6 bases). CDR3 length: 13 residues. Germline CDR1 reads LNHDA; CDR2 reads SQIVND (reference sequence). V was cut by 3 bases and J by 2 bases, with 7 bases left in between. CDR3 bases: TGTGCCAGTAGTATGAGGGGGAACTATGGCTACACCTTC. It codes for CASSMRGNYGYTF.

The chain carries TRBV6-4 and TRBJ1-1; D may be TRBD1 (5 bases). V was pared by 2 bases and J by 4 bases, with 14 bases between. The germline CDR1 and CDR2 sequences are MRHNA and SNTAGT. CDR3 length: 15 residues. CDR3 amino acids: CASSDRGGGTTEAFF. The CDR3 nucleotides read TGTGCCAGCAGTGACCGGGGAGGAGGGACCACTGAAGCTTTCTTT.

This chain connects TRBV19 to TRBJ2-3, with D hard to call. This CDR3 region has 15 residues. V lost 7 bases and J lost 6, with 20 bases in between. The germline V gene encodes CDR1 LNHDA and CDR2 SQIVND (reference sequence). The CDR3 DNA sequence: TGTGCCAGTACCCTGACATACCCCTCTCCGGATACGCAGTATTTT. Protein product: CASTLTYPSPDTQYF.

This clone occurred once. The chain has TRBV4-1 and TRBJ1-1; no reliable D call. This CDR3 has 15 amino acids. Germline V lookup: CDR1 MGHRA, CDR2 YSYEKL. Trimming stripped 1 base from V and 2 bases from J, with 11 bases between. CDR3 bases: TGCGCCAGCAGCCAAGTTGACACTTTAAACACTGAAGCTTTCTTT. It codes for CASSQVDTLNTEAFF.

This chain joins TRBV21-1 and TRBJ1-3; the D call of TRBD1 is as the table states it, not checked on the DNA. TRBV21-1 is noted as a pseudogene. The CDR3 totals 17 residues. As DNA, the CDR3 is TGTGCCAGCCGGGGCAGGGGGCCGCAAAGCTCTGGAAACACCATATATTTT. Protein sequence: CASRGRGPQSSGNTIYF.

CDR3: CAWSAWFNQPQHF. The CDR3 DNA reads TGTGCCTGGAGTGCCTGGTTCAATCAGCCCCAGCATTTT. The chain couples TRBV30 to TRBJ1-5; D is unclear. The CDR3 loop spans 13 amino acids. Trimming cost V 1 base and J 3 bases, with 7 bases left between them. CDR1 is GTSNPN and CDR2 is SVGIG in the germline V gene (reference sequence).

The V and J genes are TRBV27 and TRBJ1-1, with 11 bases identical to TRBD1. This CDR3 comprises 18 residues. The J segment lost 3 bases and the V segment lost 2 bases, leaving 11 bases of the junction unmatched. CDR1 MNHEY and CDR2 SMNVEV come from the germline V gene (reference sequence). The CDR3 DNA is TGTGCCAGCAGTTTAGTCCGGACAGGGGGCCGAGCGGACACTGAAGCTTTCTTT. Residues: CASSLVRTGGRADTEAFF.